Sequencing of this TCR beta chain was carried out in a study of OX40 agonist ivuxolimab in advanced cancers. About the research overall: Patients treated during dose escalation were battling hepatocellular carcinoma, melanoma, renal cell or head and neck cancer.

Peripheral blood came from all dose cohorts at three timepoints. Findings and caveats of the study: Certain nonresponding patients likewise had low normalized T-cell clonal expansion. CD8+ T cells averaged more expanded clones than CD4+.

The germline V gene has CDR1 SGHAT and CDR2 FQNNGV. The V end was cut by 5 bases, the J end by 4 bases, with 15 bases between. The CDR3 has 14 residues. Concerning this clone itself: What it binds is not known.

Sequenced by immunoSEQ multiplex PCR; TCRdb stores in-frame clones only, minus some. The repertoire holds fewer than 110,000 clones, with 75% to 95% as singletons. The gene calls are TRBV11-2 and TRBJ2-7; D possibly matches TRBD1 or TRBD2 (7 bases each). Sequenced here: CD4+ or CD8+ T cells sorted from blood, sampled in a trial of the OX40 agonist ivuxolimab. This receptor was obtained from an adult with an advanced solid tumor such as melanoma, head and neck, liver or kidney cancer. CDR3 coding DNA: TGTGCCAGCAGCGGGGGGGACAGCGCTTACGAGCAGTACTTC. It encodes CASSGGDSAYEQYF.